Listed below are T cell receptor beta chains from one sample, sequenced in a study of breast tumors, draining lymph nodes, adjacent tissues. TCRdb re-called the multiplex PCR reads through MiXCR, storing one row per CDR3 protein. Of about 200,000 distinct CDR3 sequences listed, 30% to 35% are singletons. Material: axillary lymph node tissue. The receptors originated from a female donor with breast cancer. Some clones in this sample may be carry-over from other donors' samples. Both conserved end residues are part of each CDR3. D genes are given only for firm matches. The size field is filled for only some rows; it gives once, few, many or a size class.

d_call,clone_size,v_call,j_call,cdr3_aa,cdr3_nt
TRBD2,many,TRBV4-2,TRBJ2-7,CASSQGSPGLPYEQYF,TGTGCCAGCAGCCAAGGATCTCCGGGACTACCCTACGAGCAGTACTTC
.,many,TRBV10-2,TRBJ1-3,CASSGTDTLSGNTIYF,TGCGCCAGCAGTGGGACAGATACCCTCTCTGGAAACACCATATATTTT
.,many,TRBV19,TRBJ2-7,CASRQRARDHYEQYF,TGTGCCAGTAGACAAAGAGCTCGGGACCACTACGAGCAGTACTTC
.,many,TRBV5-1,TRBJ2-2,CASSLVGNTGELFF,TGCGCCAGCAGCTTGGTAGGGAACACCGGGGAGCTGTTTTTT
.,.,TRBV7-3,TRBJ1-1,CASSLEMGTEAFF,TGTGCCAGCAGCTTGGAAATGGGGACTGAAGCTTTCTTT
.,many,TRBV20-1,TRBJ1-2,CSVPQTNYGYTF,TGCAGTGTGCCACAGACTAACTATGGCTACACCTTC
TRBD1,many,TRBV12-3/TRBV12-4,TRBJ1-6,CASSPGQGGSPLHF,TGTGCCAGCAGTCCGGGACAGGGTGGTTCACCCCTCCACTTT
.,.,TRBV27,TRBJ2-2,CASSYSGGELFF,TGTGCCAGCAGTTACAGTGGCGGGGAGCTGTTTTTT
.,.,TRBV12-3/TRBV12-4,TRBJ2-7,CASSLRANVLEQYF,TGTGCCAGCAGTTTAAGGGCAAATGTTTTGGAGCAGTACTTC
.,.,TRBV29-1,TRBJ2-1,CSARGWDNEQFF,TGCAGCGCCAGGGGCTGGGACAATGAGCAGTTCTTC
TRBD2,many,TRBV7-2,TRBJ2-7,CASSTSSGATYEQYF,TGTGCCAGCAGTACTTCTAGCGGGGCTACCTACGAGCAGTACTTC
TRBD1,.,TRBV25-1,TRBJ2-1,CASSVPSGTGLFF,TGTGCCAGCAGTGTCCCATCCGGGACAGGGCTATTCTTC
.,many,TRBV6-1,TRBJ1-2,CASSDIGNYGYTF,TGTGCCAGCAGTGATATAGGGAACTATGGCTACACCTTC
.,many,TRBV5-8,TRBJ1-6,CASSLWVSYNSPLHF,TGTGCCAGCAGCTTGTGGGTTTCCTATAATTCACCCCTCCACTTT
.,.,TRBV10-2,TRBJ2-1,CASSRGADNEQFF,TGCGCCAGCAGTCGGGGGGCAGACAATGAGCAGTTCTTC
TRBD1,.,TRBV2,TRBJ2-2,CASSVRTGGCGELFF,TGTGCCAGCAGTGTACGGACAGGGGGCTGCGGGGAGCTGTTTTTT
.,many,TRBV4-3,TRBJ1-5,CASSQGINQPQHF,TGCGCCAGCAGCCAAGGGATTAATCAGCCCCAGCATTTT
TRBD1,many,TRBV19,TRBJ1-3,CASIKGQGDAGNTIYF,TGTGCCAGTATAAAGGGACAGGGGGATGCTGGAAACACCATATATTTT
TRBD1,.,TRBV7-2,TRBJ2-1,CASSLGTGVGNEQVF,TGTGCCAGCAGCTTGGGGACAGGGGTAGGCAATGAGCAGGTCTTC
TRBD1,.,TRBV19,TRBJ1-1,CASSTIGQGAGGTEAFF,TGTGCCAGTAGTACCATCGGACAGGGGGCTGGGGGCACTGAAGCTTTCTTT
.,.,TRBV5-1,TRBJ1-3,CASSLDRSTIYF,TGCGCCAGCAGCTTGGACAGGAGCACCATATATTTT
TRBD1,few,TRBV5-5,TRBJ2-3,CASSLMGQSTDTQYF,TGTGCCAGCAGCTTGATGGGACAGAGCACAGATACGCAGTATTTT
TRBD1,many,TRBV11-2,TRBJ1-5,CASSQTGGVGQPQHF,TGTGCCAGCAGCCAAACAGGGGGCGTAGGTCAGCCCCAGCATTTT
.,many,TRBV20-1,TRBJ2-7,CSARPASSYEQYF,TGCAGTGCTAGACCGGCCAGCTCCTACGAGCAGTACTTC